This T cell receptor beta chain appears in the sequencing data of a study of blood T cells in healthy people across ages. Regarding the study as a whole: Unsorted PBMCs prevented conclusive naive versus antigen-experienced comparison.

It was with a sample-barcoded 5' primer and a J-beta primer mix that a second PCR of roughly 7 to 12 cycles was run. One entry per CDR3 protein results from TCRdb running MiXCR on the 5' RACE reads. The table shows 650,000 to 950,000 distinct CDR3 sequences, with around two fifths occurring only once. CDR1 SGHDN and CDR2 FVKESK come from the germline V gene. The CDR3 runs to 14 residues. V lost 4 bases, J lost 10 bases, and 9 bases stayed unmatched. Comment on this clonotype: Its antigen remains unidentified.

The TCR originated in a man aged 55 to 70 in good health. Source material: blood. The V gene is TRBV14, the J gene TRBJ2-1, with 8 nucleotides matching TRBD2. The CDR3 spells CASSPARSGREQFF. The DNA of the CDR3 is TGTGCCAGCAGCCCCGCTCGCAGCGGGAGAGAGCAGTTCTTC.